This TCR beta chain was documented in a study of T cells in localized non-small cell lung cancer. The CDR3 sequence is 16 residues long. CDR1 is MGHRA and CDR2 is YSYEKL in the germline V gene. Findings and limits, study-wide: It remains possible that heterogeneity exists, since only one tumor region was sequenced. Of the top 100 tumor clones, median around 60 were in adjacent lung, approximately 28 among its top 100. Elevated circulating T cell density in blood was associated with longer overall survival. The study found T cell clonality highest in uninvolved adjacent lung, above tumor.

This table comes from immunoSEQ multiplex PCR, and its TCRdb copy is limited to in-frame clones, with some not included. Here the sample spans over 35,000 clones, 81% being singletons. Comments on this clone: Its specificity is unknown.

This chain links TRBV4-1 with TRBJ2-5, with 10 bases that match TRBD2. The last part of the DNA fits TRBJ2-7 better; the J call may be wrong. The sequence came from a male donor older than 55 with stage II lung adenocarcinoma. The sample consisted of peripheral blood mononuclear cells, taken before any cancer treatment. The CDR3 here is CASSARLAGYFYEQYF. CDR3 nucleotide sequence: TGCGCCAGCAGCGCCAGACTAGCGGGTTATTTCTACGAGCAGTACTTC.